This T cell receptor (beta chain) was sequenced for a study of blood T cell repertoires in COVID-19 (dated by TCRdb to 2018 to 2021). General notes on the study: Collaborator samples came from the United States, Italy and Spain and covered acute and convalescent phases of COVID-19. The repertoires were released in a freely available public database meant as a resource for research on the immune response to SARS-CoV-2. Samples came from the ongoing ImmuneRACE study (first 160 participants) plus 1,254 subjects from 6 global collaborators. Nearly every sample came with metadata listing a de-identified subject ID, COVID-19 status, age in years and sex. The material from the prospective study consisted of cDNA or gDNA derived from T cells, B-cell-depleted T cells, or PBMCs. Where available, HLA class I and class II types were taken from metadata supplied by the sample provider and were not determined by assay-based typing. The dataset comprised deeply sampled blood TCRbeta repertoires from subjects exposed to, actively infected with, or recovered from COVID-19. Study-wide conclusions, independent of this receptor: The amount of clinical and demographic metadata varied by source and participant and was provided uncurated.

TCRbeta CDR3 regions were amplified from genomic DNA using the immunoSEQ Assay, a bias-controlled multiplex PCR. On the study's bioinformatics: Within the assay, amplification of reference gene primers was used to estimate how many nucleated cells each sample contained. Sequence reads were collapsed and filtered to measure the absolute abundance of every unique TCRbeta CDR3 rearrangement. Productive Simpson clonality was computed per sample as the square root of Simpson's diversity index over productive rearrangements. The source is immuneACCESS, and TCRdb retained only in-frame sequences with V and J called. Part of the clones is not carried over; for the studies checked, unresolved V genes explain less than half of this, and the remainder is unexplained. That table supplies the V and J calls and clone size; D and trimming were determined from the DNA. The sample table records more than 450,000 clones; around 87% of these occur just once. 0.7% of the sample comes from the top ten.

Participants in the prospective study were aged about 18 to 95 years, lived in over 20 United States geographic areas, and enrolled through a virtual design. In the prospective study, cohorts were assigned on the basis of participant-reported clinical history obtained from a screening survey and a study questionnaire. For ImmuneRACE Cohort 3, a participant was defined as recovered based on two consecutive negative NP/OP PCR tests, clearance by a healthcare professional, or resolution of symptoms. In the prospective study, whole blood, serum and a nasopharyngeal or oropharyngeal swab were collected from each participant by mobile phlebotomists. Additional blood draws and questionnaires over an approximately 2-month period could optionally be provided by prospective study participants. Prospective study blood samples were shipped either frozen or at room temperature before DNA extraction. The germline ends are 7 bases apart after V is trimmed by 8 bases and J by 0 bases. The germline V gene gives CDR1 as MDHEN and CDR2 as SYDVKM. The CDR3 numbers 12 residues from cysteine through phenylalanine. The kept DNA is CDR3 alone, 36 bases in frame from the first base.

As regards this clone: Which antigen it targets is not known. No clone much larger than this one lies a single base away; base qualities are absent.

The receptor was isolated from a woman in her late teens or twenties who had recovered from COVID-19. Recombination linked TRBV28 to TRBJ1-2; no D gene can be assigned with confidence. Sequenced: PBMCs or T cells enriched from blood (not recorded which). CDR3 sequence: CASGATNYGYTF. In nucleotide form, the sequence is TGTGCCAGCGGAGCTACTAACTATGGCTACACCTTC.